The rows below give T cell receptor beta chains drawn from one sample of a study of CD8+ T cells in alopecia areata. Libraries were prepared by immunoSEQ multiplex PCR; TCRdb keeps only in-frame clonotypes and omits some of them. This table holds 120,000 or so clones, about 59% found once. Material: CD4+ T cells sorted from blood, obtained at week 4, from a patient treated with tofacitinib. These receptors were collected from a human donor with alopecia areata. Both conserved end residues are part of each CDR3. Each record gives: J gene, D gene, V gene, clone size, CDR3 DNA, CDR3 protein. D genes are given only for firm matches. Rows may omit the clone size; those that give it use once, few, many or a size class.

>TRBJ1-5|TRBD1|TRBV23-1|NA
TGCGCCAGCAGTCCAACTGACAGGGGCTGGAGCAATCAGCCCCAGCATTTT
CASSPTDRGWSNQPQHF
>TRBJ2-3|TRBD2|TRBV9|NA
TGTGCCAGCAGCGTAGGTAAAAGCGGGAGCGCAGATACGCAGTATTTT
CASSVGKSGSADTQYF
>TRBJ2-1|NA|TRBV30|NA
TGTGCCTGGGGGGATCCTGAAAGGGTCACCTACAATGAGCAGTTCTTC
CAWGDPERVTYNEQFF
>TRBJ2-4|TRBD1|TRBV11-3|few
TGTGCCAGCAGCTTAATACAGGGGCGGAACATTCAGTACTTC
CASSLIQGRNIQYF
>TRBJ2-2|NA|TRBV5-1|NA
TGCGCCAGCAGCCAGGACACGAACACCGGGGAGCTGTTTTTT
CASSQDTNTGELFF
>TRBJ1-2|NA|TRBV7-6|NA
TGTGCCAGCAGCACCCAGGGGAACTATGGCTACACCTTC
CASSTQGNYGYTF
>TRBJ1-2|TRBD1|TRBV5-1|NA
TGCGCCAGCAGCTTGGAGGGGGCCTCTCCCTATGGCTACACCTTC
CASSLEGASPYGYTF
>TRBJ1-6|TRBD1|TRBV6-5|NA
TGTGCCAGCAGTTACGGGGACAGGGGGCGGTATTCACCCCTCCACTTT
CASSYGDRGRYSPLHF
>TRBJ1-1|NA|TRBV5-6|NA
TGTGCCAGCAGCTCGGGAGACACTGAAGCTTTCTTT
CASSSGDTEAFF
>TRBJ2-1|TRBD2|TRBV5-1|NA
TGCGCCAGCACCGGGACTAGCGGCCAATCAGAGCAGTTCTTC
CASTGTSGQSEQFF
>TRBJ2-1|TRBD2|TRBV28|NA
TGTGCCAGCAGTGGGGGACTAGCGGTAAATGAGCAGTTCTTC
CASSGGLAVNEQFF
>TRBJ2-3|NA|TRBV30|NA
TGTGCCTGGACCCCCCAGGATACGCAGTATTTT
CAWTPQDTQYF
>TRBJ2-1|TRBD2|TRBV30|NA
TGTGCCTGGAAAGCGACTAGCGGGAGAGCGGCCAATGAGCAGTTCTTC
CAWKATSGRAANEQFF
>TRBJ1-2|NA|TRBV6-6|NA
TGTGCCAGCAGTTCGGTGGGAAGCTATGGCTACACCTTC
CASSSVGSYGYTF
>TRBJ2-5|NA|TRBV5-1|NA
TGCGCCAGCAGCGACAGCTACCAAGAGACCCAGTACTTC
CASSDSYQETQYF
>TRBJ2-7|NA|TRBV7-2|few
TGTGCCAGCAGCTTAGCGGGCGAGCAGTACTTC
CASSLAGEQYF
>TRBJ2-1|TRBD2|TRBV5-6|NA
TGTGCCAGCAGCACTCCGGGACTAGCTTCTGGGGGGCAGTTCTTC
CASSTPGLASGGQFF
>TRBJ1-5|NA|TRBV23-1|few
TGCGCCAGCCCCGAGGAACCTCCCCACCTGGATCAGCCCCAGCATTTT
CASPEEPPHLDQPQHF
>TRBJ1-5|NA|TRBV25-1|NA
TGTGCCAGCAGTGAATATAGGGCCAATCAGCCCCAGCATTTT
CASSEYRANQPQHF
>TRBJ2-3|NA|TRBV29-1|NA
TGCAGCGTCACGTCAGGGGCCATTACAGATACGCAGTATTTT
CSVTSGAITDTQYF
>TRBJ1-1|NA|TRBV4-3|few
TGCGCCAGCAGCCAAGTTGGCAACAGGCCCACTGAAGCTTTCTTT
CASSQVGNRPTEAFF
>TRBJ2-7|NA|TRBV7-9|many
TGTGCCAGCAGCGACCCCCCGGACAGAGCATCCTACGAGCAGTACTTC
CASSDPPDRASYEQYF
>TRBJ2-3|NA|TRBV4-3|NA
TGCGCCAGCAGCCACGGAGGAAACACAGATACGCAGTATTTT
CASSHGGNTDTQYF
>TRBJ1-2|NA|TRBV7-9|NA
TGTGCCAGCAGCGTTGACGGCTATGGCTACACCTTC
CASSVDGYGYTF
>TRBJ2-7|NA|TRBV5-1|NA
TGCGCCAGCAGCCCGGGAAGCTACGAGCAGTACTTC
CASSPGSYEQYF
>TRBJ2-2|TRBD2|TRBV7-2|few
TGTGCCAGCAGCCCCGGGGGGGGACTAGCGGGACCCGGGGAGCTGTTTTTT
CASSPGGGLAGPGELFF
>TRBJ2-1|TRBD2|TRBV7-8|NA
TGTGCCAGCAGCTTACGCGGGGGCTACAATGAGCAGTTCTTC
CASSLRGGYNEQFF
>TRBJ2-3|NA|TRBV7-6|few
TGTGCCAGCAGCTACGGTCGGGATACGCAGTATTTT
CASSYGRDTQYF
>TRBJ1-5|TRBD1|TRBV30|NA
TGTGCCTGGAGCCGGGACAGGTGGTCATATAGCAATCAGCCCCAGCATTTT
CAWSRDRWSYSNQPQHF
>TRBJ2-5|NA|TRBV18|once
TGTGCCAGCTCACCTAGCCAAGAGACCCAGTACTTC
CASSPSQETQYF
>TRBJ2-7|NA|TRBV29-1|NA
TGCAGCGTTGAGAAGGGTACCTACGAGCAGTACTTC
CSVEKGTYEQYF
>TRBJ2-1|TRBD2|TRBV28|NA
TGTGCCAGCCTAGAGGGGCTAGCGGGAGTTGTGGATGAGCAGTTCTTC
CASLEGLAGVVDEQFF
>TRBJ2-7|NA|TRBV9|NA
TGTGCCAGCAGCGTATCACCTCGAGTTCCGGGCCCCTACGAGCAGTACTTC
CASSVSPRVPGPYEQYF
>TRBJ2-1|NA|TRBV29-1|NA
TGCAGCGTTGAACTAAGCCCCGGCGAGCAGTTCTTC
CSVELSPGEQFF
>TRBJ1-1|TRBD1|TRBV11-2|NA
TGTGCCAGCAGCTTAACCCTTAGACAGGGCGGCACTGAAGCTTTCTTT
CASSLTLRQGGTEAFF
>TRBJ2-1|NA|TRBV5-1|NA
TGCGCCAGCAGCTTGCCTACAGGGCTATACAATGAGCAGTTCTTC
CASSLPTGLYNEQFF